One sample yielded the 4 T cell receptor beta chains listed below, sequenced in a study of blood T cell repertoires in COVID-19. The data were produced by immunoSEQ multiplex PCR, yet TCRdb's version contains in-frame clones alone and is incomplete. Of some 110,000 clones in the sample, about four fifths were seen once. The sequenced sample consisted of peripheral blood. The receptors here all came from a man aged 60 to 69 with active or convalescent COVID-19.

This clone has a count of ten or more. The chain links TRBV19 to TRBJ2-1, with D possibly being TRBD1 (6 bases). The CDR3 runs to 15 residues. The germline CDR1 and CDR2 sequences are LNHDA and SQIVND (reference sequence). The V gene lost 5 bases and the J gene lost 5 bases, with 16 bases spanning the gap. CDR3 in amino acids: CASSPRQVGDNEQFF. In DNA, the CDR3 is TGTGCCAGTAGTCCCCGACAGGTGGGAGACAATGAGCAGTTCTTC.

V is TRBV11-1 and J is TRBJ2-4; D might be TRBD2 (6 bases). The CDR3 consists of 11 residues. The V end lost 5 bases, the J end lost 15 bases, and 14 bases lay between the germline ends. Germline-derived CDR1 and CDR2 are SGHAT and FQDESV (reference sequence). CDR3 nucleotides: TGTGCCAGCAGCCTCGGGACTGTCCTGTACTTC. As protein: CASSLGTVLYF.

J is TRBJ2-2 and V is TRBV3-1 (or the pseudogene TRBV3-2), with a weak D call TRBD2 (6 bases). The CDR3 spans 14 residues. Germline V gene sequence: CDR1 LGHDT, CDR2 YNNKEL (reference sequence). The ends were cut back, 1 base at V and 5 bases at J, with 8 bases in the middle. The DNA of the CDR3 is TGTGCCAGCAGCCAAGGGAGGGATACCGGGGAGCTGTTTTTT. Translating gives CASSQGRDTGELFF.

The chain has TRBV7-8 and TRBJ2-2; D may be TRBD1 (5 bases). Germline V gene data show CDR1 as SGHVS and CDR2 as FQNEAQ. Trimming took 5 bases from V and 5 from J, leaving 15 bases between them. The CDR3 is 15 amino acids. The CDR3 DNA reads TGTGCCAGCAGCCCCTCAGGGCGGCGGACCGGGGAGCTGTTTTTT. It is translated as CASSPSGRRTGELFF.